What follows are 16 T cell receptor beta chains derived from one specimen sequenced in a study of blood T cell repertoires in COVID-19. Clones were sequenced by immunoSEQ multiplex PCR, and TCRdb holds only the in-frame ones, with some missing. The data contain about 140,000 clones, about four fifths of them seen just once; the ten biggest clones take up 3% to 5%. Material: peripheral blood. These receptors were obtained from an older woman with acute or convalescent COVID-19.

The chain couples TRBV7-6 to TRBJ1-2; D is perhaps TRBD1 (6 bases). The germline V gene has CDR1 SGHVS and CDR2 FNYEAQ. This CDR3 has 13 residues. Deletions cut 5 bases from V and 2 bases from J, with 9 bases between. The CDR3 DNA sequence: TGTGCCAGCAGCCCACAGGGCAACTATGGCTACACCTTC. This encodes CASSPQGNYGYTF.

This sequence joins TRBV28 and TRBJ2-1; a weak D match, TRBD1 (6 bases). V was pared by 7 bases and J by 4 bases, with 20 bases between. CDR1 MDHEN and CDR2 SYDVKM come from the germline V gene. The CDR3 has 16 residues. The CDR3 reads CASKRVTGTPYNEQFF. The CDR3 DNA reads as TGTGCCAGCAAACGAGTCACCGGGACACCGTACAATGAGCAGTTCTTC.

The chain combines TRBV6-5 with TRBJ2-1; TRBD2 matches at 12 bases. Germline CDR1 reads MNHEY; CDR2 reads SVGAGI. The CDR3 runs to 15 residues. Germline trimming cut 4 bases from V and 12 bases from J; bases unmatched to any gene: 10. Here the CDR3 DNA reads TGTGCCAGCAGTTCCAACCGACTAGCGGGAGTTTCGCAGTTCTTC. It translates to CASSSNRLAGVSQFF.

The chain has TRBV27 and TRBJ1-5; possibly TRBD1 for D (5 bases). The CDR3 has 14 amino acids. Germline loops: CDR1 MNHEY, CDR2 SMNVEV (reference sequence). V shed 1 base and J shed 7 bases, with 11 bases lying between them. DNA of the CDR3: TGTGCCAGCAGTTTATTCCGGGGGGGGCAGCCCCAGCATTTT. Translation gives CASSLFRGGQPQHF.

This clone appeared a single time. The J gene is TRBJ2-2, the V gene TRBV3-1 (or the pseudogene TRBV3-2); TRBD2 matches at 12 bases. This CDR3 region has 16 residues. The germline V gene encodes CDR1 LGHDT and CDR2 YNNKEL (reference sequence). V trimming: 5 bases; J trimming: 3 bases; junction bases outside the gene matches: 4. Here the CDR3 reads CASSTLAGGHTGELFF. DNA of the CDR3: TGTGCCAGCAGCACACTAGCGGGAGGACACACCGGGGAGCTGTTTTTT.

The rearrangement joins TRBV9 to TRBJ2-5; D gene ambiguous. Trimming removed 0 bases from V and 5 bases from J, with 8 bases in between. CDR1 and CDR2 from the germline V gene are SGDLS and YYNGEE. This CDR3 has 13 amino acids. CDR3 sequence reads: CASSVDQEETQYF. DNA for the CDR3: TGTGCCAGCAGCGTAGATCAAGAGGAGACCCAGTACTTC.

This clone was seen just once. The chain has TRBV27 and TRBJ2-6, with D possibly TRBD1 on 5 matching bases. The CDR3 sequence is 15 residues long. Germline CDR1 reads MNHEY; CDR2 reads SMNVEV (reference sequence). The germline V and J ends were trimmed by 3 bases and 1 base, with 7 bases remaining between them. CDR3 nucleotides: TGTGCCAGCAGTTTCAGGGTTTCTGGGGCCAACGTCCTGACTTTC. It translates to CASSFRVSGANVLTF.

The rearrangement links TRBV5-1 to TRBJ2-3; 7 nucleotides align to TRBD1. Germline-derived CDR1 and CDR2 are SGHRS and YFSETQ. The CDR3 is made up of 16 amino acids. The ends lost 5 bases at V and 2 bases at J; junction bases unmatched: 11. The chain's CDR3 is CASSGSGRGLTDTQYF. CDR3 nucleotide sequence: TGCGCCAGCAGTGGGTCAGGAAGGGGGCTCACAGATACGCAGTATTTT.

This clone was detected a few times. The chain recombines TRBV21-1 with TRBJ2-7; TRBD1 is taken as the D call from the table, unchecked against the DNA. TRBV21-1 is flagged as a pseudogene. The length of the CDR3 is 17 residues. The CDR3, as DNA: TGTGCCAGCAGCAAATATTCAGGAGGGGGCATCGCCTACGAGCAGTACTTC. As protein: CASSKYSGGGIAYEQYF.

The V call is TRBV28, the J call TRBJ1-5; D remains ambiguous. Germline CDR1 MDHEN, CDR2 SYDVKM. The CDR3 extends over 17 amino acids. The V end lost 5 bases, the J end lost 1 base, and 18 bases lay between the germline ends. This chain's CDR3 is CASSRGLGFESNQPQHF. In DNA form, the CDR3 reads TGTGCCAGCAGTCGAGGGTTAGGGTTTGAAAGCAATCAGCCCCAGCATTTT. The full variable domain, its missing parts supplied by reference TRBV28 and TRBJ1-5, is DVKVTQSSRYLVKRTGEKVFLECVQDMDHENMFWYRQDPGLGLRLIYFSYDVKMKEKGDIPEGYSVSREKKERFSLILESASTNQTSMYLCASSRGLGFESNQPQHFGDGTRLSIL.

V is TRBV6-5 and J is TRBJ2-7, with 7 bases that match TRBD2. The CDR3 is 14 amino acids. Germline trimming cut 7 bases from V and 5 bases from J; bases unmatched to any gene: 11. Germline V gene sequence: CDR1 MNHEY, CDR2 SVGAGI. CDR3 sequence: CASKPTNRGDEQYF. DNA of the CDR3: TGTGCCAGCAAGCCCACAAATCGGGGGGACGAGCAGTACTTC.

The genes are TRBV5-4 and TRBJ2-7; 10 bases are a match to TRBD1. The CDR3 contains 15 residues. The V segment lost 3 bases and the J segment 6 bases; nucleotides outside the gene matches: 9. Germline CDR1 SGHNT, CDR2 YYREEE (reference sequence). This CDR3 reads CASSSRDRGGREQYF. In DNA, the CDR3 is TGTGCCAGCAGCTCCCGGGACAGGGGTGGTCGCGAGCAGTACTTC.

J is TRBJ2-5 and V is TRBV12-3 or TRBV12-4; maybe TRBD2 (5 bases). The CDR3 length is 13 residues. Trimming cost V 2 bases and J 5 bases, with 9 bases left between them. CDR3 DNA: TGTGCCAGCAGTTTAAACCGCGGGGAGACCCAGTACTTC. This sequence encodes CASSLNRGETQYF.

This clone was picked up a small number of times. The chain carries TRBV10-1 and TRBJ1-1; TRBD1 might be the D (6 bases). Trimming took off 3 bases at V and 0 bases at J, with 14 bases between the two ends. The germline V gene has CDR1 WNHNN and CDR2 SYGVQD (reference sequence). The CDR3 totals 16 residues. The CDR3: CASSDGRRGMNTEAFF. The CDR3, as DNA: TGCGCCAGCAGTGATGGCCGAAGGGGGATGAACACTGAAGCTTTCTTT.

This chain uses TRBV29-1 with TRBJ2-2; TRBD1 aligns across 10 bases. Trimming cost V 7 bases and J 4 bases; bases outside gene matches: 9. Germline-derived CDR1 and CDR2 are SQVTM and ANQGSEA. The CDR3 runs to 15 residues. The CDR3 sequence: CSALGGDRGTGELFF. CDR3 DNA sequence: TGCAGCGCCCTCGGGGGGGACAGGGGCACCGGGGAGCTGTTTTTT.

V is TRBV27 and J is TRBJ2-1; D possibly corresponds to TRBD2 (7 bases). CDR3 length: 17 amino acids. CDR1 and CDR2 from the germline V gene are MNHEY and SMNVEV (reference sequence). The germline V and J ends were trimmed by 6 bases and 3 bases, with 21 bases remaining between them. The CDR3 nucleotides are TGTGCCAGCAGGGTACGAAGGGGGGGGCGTATCTACAATGAGCAGTTCTTC. Amino acid sequence: CASRVRRGGRIYNEQFF.